The T cell receptor beta chain described here comes from a study of CD8 T cells in Susac syndrome. In contrast to the negatively isolated CD8+ and CD4+ T cells, TEMRA cells were FACS-enriched. The CDR3 contains 17 residues. With 0 bases clipped from V and 7 bases from J, the junction kept 15 bases outside the gene matches. CDR1 and CDR2 from the germline V gene are DFQATT and SNEGSKA (reference sequence). Reverse transcription of 0.5 to 1 ug RNA was performed with random hexamers. MiXCR, run by TCRdb on the immunoSEQ multiplex PCR reads, gives a single entry per CDR3 protein. The sample yields 250,000 to 300,000 distinct CDR3 sequences, roughly 85% seen once.

The clonotype comes from a human donor with multiple sclerosis. The sequenced material came from CD8+ T cells from PBMCs. The chain links TRBV20-1 to TRBJ1-2; 9 bases align to TRBD1. The CDR3 reads CSARDLIATGGLIGYTF. Here the CDR3 DNA reads TGCAGTGCTAGAGATCTAATCGCGACAGGGGGTTTGATTGGCTACACCTTC.